A selection of T cell receptor beta chains follows, all from one sample in a study of OX40 agonist ivuxolimab in advanced cancers. Only in-frame clones appear in the TCRdb table, and some are missing; sequencing was by immunoSEQ multiplex PCR. The data contain 95,000 to 150,000 clones, over 85% of them singletons. Sample: CD4+ or CD8+ T cells sorted from blood, taken in a trial of the OX40 agonist ivuxolimab. All receptors derive from an adult with an advanced solid tumor such as melanoma, head and neck, liver or kidney cancer. Both conserved end residues are part of each CDR3. The order of the fields is clone size, V gene, D gene, J gene, CDR3 DNA, CDR3 protein. A D gene is named only where the DNA matches it firmly. A clone size is listed for some rows: how often the clone was seen (once, few, many), or a class if it is expanded.

clone_size: once
v_call: TRBV6-1
d_call: TRBD1
j_call: TRBJ2-7
cdr3_nt: TGTGCCAGCAGGGATACGGGACAGAGATCCTACGAGCAGTACTTC
cdr3_aa: CASRDTGQRSYEQYF

clone_size: NA
v_call: TRBV7-2
d_call: NA
j_call: TRBJ1-4
cdr3_nt: TGTGCCAGCAGCTTAGTGGTGTCATCTACTAATGAAAAACTGTTTTTT
cdr3_aa: CASSLVVSSTNEKLFF

clone_size: NA
v_call: TRBV2
d_call: NA
j_call: TRBJ2-3
cdr3_nt: TGTGCCAGCAGTGCCGTGTGGACAGATACGCAGTATTTT
cdr3_aa: CASSAVWTDTQYF

clone_size: NA
v_call: TRBV9
d_call: NA
j_call: TRBJ2-3
cdr3_nt: TGTGCCAGCAGCGTAGTTGACATCCCGAGCACAGATACGCAGTATTTT
cdr3_aa: CASSVVDIPSTDTQYF

clone_size: NA
v_call: TRBV28
d_call: NA
j_call: TRBJ1-4
cdr3_nt: TGTGCCAGCAGCGACCGCAGGGAGAGCGATGAAAAACTGTTTTTT
cdr3_aa: CASSDRRESDEKLFF

clone_size: NA
v_call: TRBV28
d_call: NA
j_call: TRBJ1-5
cdr3_nt: TGTGCCAGCAGTTTTTCAGGTGGTAGCAATCAGCCCCAGCATTTT
cdr3_aa: CASSFSGGSNQPQHF

clone_size: NA
v_call: TRBV2
d_call: NA
j_call: TRBJ1-1
cdr3_nt: TGTGCCAGCAGTGAAGACGGGGGAGTAAACACTGAAGCTTTCTTT
cdr3_aa: CASSEDGGVNTEAFF

clone_size: NA
v_call: TRBV5-1
d_call: TRBD2
j_call: TRBJ2-1
cdr3_nt: TGCGCCAGCAGCCGGGAGGACTCCTACAATGAGCAGTTCTTC
cdr3_aa: CASSREDSYNEQFF

clone_size: once
v_call: TRBV5-1
d_call: NA
j_call: TRBJ2-7
cdr3_nt: TGCGCCAGCAGCTTGGGAGCCTTATCCTACGAGCAGTACTTC
cdr3_aa: CASSLGALSYEQYF

clone_size: NA
v_call: TRBV7-9
d_call: NA
j_call: TRBJ2-3
cdr3_nt: TGTGCCAGCAGCTTACGGCCCGTTGCAGGGAGCACAGATACGCAGTATTTT
cdr3_aa: CASSLRPVAGSTDTQYF

clone_size: NA
v_call: TRBV19
d_call: TRBD1
j_call: TRBJ1-1
cdr3_nt: TGTGCCAGTAGTAGTCCAGGGACAGCTGAAAACACTGAAGCTTTCTTT
cdr3_aa: CASSSPGTAENTEAFF

clone_size: NA
v_call: TRBV10-3
d_call: NA
j_call: TRBJ2-1
cdr3_nt: TGTGCCATCAGTGAGTTGGGAGAGAGGAATGAGCAGTTCTTC
cdr3_aa: CAISELGERNEQFF

clone_size: NA
v_call: TRBV5-1
d_call: NA
j_call: TRBJ1-2
cdr3_nt: TGCGCCAGCAGCTCTGACAAGGGTCACTATGGCTACACCTTC
cdr3_aa: CASSSDKGHYGYTF

clone_size: NA
v_call: TRBV27
d_call: NA
j_call: TRBJ1-6
cdr3_nt: TGTGCCAGCAGTTTACAACAGCCAAATTCACCCCTCCACTTT
cdr3_aa: CASSLQQPNSPLHF

clone_size: NA
v_call: TRBV28
d_call: NA
j_call: TRBJ1-1
cdr3_nt: TGTGCCAGCAGTTTTCCCGCAGCAAAGACACCCCGACACACTGAAGCTTTCTTT
cdr3_aa: CASSFPAAKTPRHTEAFF

clone_size: NA
v_call: TRBV19
d_call: TRBD1
j_call: TRBJ2-5
cdr3_nt: TGTGCCAGTAGTATAGGAGGGACAGGGAGGGAGACCCAGTACTTC
cdr3_aa: CASSIGGTGRETQYF

clone_size: NA
v_call: TRBV19
d_call: NA
j_call: TRBJ2-5
cdr3_nt: TGTGCCAGTAGTCCCGAGCGGGCGCAGAGAGAGACCCAGTACTTC
cdr3_aa: CASSPERAQRETQYF

clone_size: few
v_call: TRBV7-9
d_call: NA
j_call: TRBJ1-6
cdr3_nt: TGTGCCAGCAGCTTAGAAAGGGATGGTTCACCCCTCCACTTT
cdr3_aa: CASSLERDGSPLHF

clone_size: NA
v_call: TRBV5-1
d_call: TRBD1
j_call: TRBJ1-6
cdr3_nt: TGCGCCAGCAACCCGGGACAGGGTGGCACAACAATAAAGGGCTCCTATAATTCACCCCTCCACTTT
cdr3_aa: CASNPGQGGTTIKGSYNSPLHF

clone_size: NA
v_call: TRBV13
d_call: NA
j_call: TRBJ2-5
cdr3_nt: TGTGCCAGCAGCTTAGATGAAGTGGGGACCCAGTACTTC
cdr3_aa: CASSLDEVGTQYF

clone_size: NA
v_call: TRBV20-1
d_call: NA
j_call: TRBJ2-5
cdr3_nt: TGCAGTGCTAGGGGGGTTGAGACCCAGTACTTC
cdr3_aa: CSARGVETQYF

clone_size: NA
v_call: TRBV18
d_call: NA
j_call: TRBJ2-2
cdr3_nt: TGTGCCAGCTCGCACGACAGGTCCGGGGAGCTGTTTTTT
cdr3_aa: CASSHDRSGELFF